The present entry profiles one TCR beta chain with its context. This entry belongs to a study of blood T cell repertoires in COVID-19. Study-wide context: COVID-19 samples collected from the United States, Italy and Spain covered acute and convalescent phases. PBMCs, B-cell-depleted T cells, or T cells were the source of the cDNA or gDNA that made up the material.

Authors' data handling: It was from reference gene primer amplification that nucleated cell counts were estimated. Produced via immunoSEQ multiplex PCR; TCRdb's table is partial and in-frame only. V and J calls and clone size are those listed in that table; D and trimming were worked out from the DNA. The sample lists under 150,000 clones; 85% to 90% were seen once. The sequence derives from a human donor in a cohort sampled during active COVID-19. Sequencing used peripheral blood.

This CDR3 reads CASRAGLSSTDTQYF. As DNA, the CDR3 is TGCGCCAGCAGGGCGGGACTTTCTAGCACAGATACGCAGTATTTT. This chain connects TRBV10-2 to TRBJ2-3; possibly TRBD2 for D (6 bases). The CDR3 is 15 residues long. Per the germline V gene, CDR1 is WSHSY and CDR2 is SAAADI. V lost 6 bases, J lost 0 bases, and 13 bases lay in between.